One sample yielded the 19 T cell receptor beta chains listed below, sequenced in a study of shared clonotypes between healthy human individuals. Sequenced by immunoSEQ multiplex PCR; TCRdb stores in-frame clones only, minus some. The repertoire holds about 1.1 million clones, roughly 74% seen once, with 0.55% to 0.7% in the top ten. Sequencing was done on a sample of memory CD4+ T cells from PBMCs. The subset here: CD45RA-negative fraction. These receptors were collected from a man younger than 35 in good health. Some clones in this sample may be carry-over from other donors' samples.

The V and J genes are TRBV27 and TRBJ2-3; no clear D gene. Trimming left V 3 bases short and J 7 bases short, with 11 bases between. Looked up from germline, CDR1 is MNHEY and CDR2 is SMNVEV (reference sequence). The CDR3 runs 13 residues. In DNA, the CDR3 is TGTGCCAGCAGTTTGACTTATTACCATACGCAGTATTTT. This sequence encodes CASSLTYYHTQYF.

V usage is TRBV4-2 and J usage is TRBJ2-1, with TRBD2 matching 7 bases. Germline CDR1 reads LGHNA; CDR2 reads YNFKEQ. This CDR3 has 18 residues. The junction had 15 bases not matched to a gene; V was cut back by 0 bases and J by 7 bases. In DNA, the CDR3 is TGTGCCAGCAGCCAAGAGTGGGGCGGGAGTGTTGTATGGAATGAGCAGTTCTTC. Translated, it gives CASSQEWGGSVVWNEQFF.

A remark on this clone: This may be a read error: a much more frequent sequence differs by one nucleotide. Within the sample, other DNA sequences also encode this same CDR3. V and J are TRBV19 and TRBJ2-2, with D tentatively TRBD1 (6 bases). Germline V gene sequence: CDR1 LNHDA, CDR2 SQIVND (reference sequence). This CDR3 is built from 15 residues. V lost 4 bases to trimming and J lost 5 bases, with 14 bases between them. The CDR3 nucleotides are TGTGCCAGTAGTACTCCGGGACAAGGAACCGGGGAGCTGTTTTTT. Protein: CASSTPGQGTGELFF.

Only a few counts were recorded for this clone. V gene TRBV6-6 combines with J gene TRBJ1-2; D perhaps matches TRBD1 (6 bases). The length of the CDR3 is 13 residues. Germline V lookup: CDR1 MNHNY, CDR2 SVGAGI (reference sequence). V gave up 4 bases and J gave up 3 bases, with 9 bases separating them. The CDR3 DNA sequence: TGTGCCAGCAGTTCAGAGGGGGACTATGGCTACACCTTC. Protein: CASSSEGDYGYTF.

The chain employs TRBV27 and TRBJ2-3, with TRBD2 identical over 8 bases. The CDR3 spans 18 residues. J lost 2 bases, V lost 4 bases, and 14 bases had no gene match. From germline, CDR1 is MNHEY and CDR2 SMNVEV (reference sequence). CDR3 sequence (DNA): TGTGCCAGCAGTTATCTTACCCCACTAGCGGAGATCACAGATACGCAGTATTTT. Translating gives CASSYLTPLAEITDTQYF.

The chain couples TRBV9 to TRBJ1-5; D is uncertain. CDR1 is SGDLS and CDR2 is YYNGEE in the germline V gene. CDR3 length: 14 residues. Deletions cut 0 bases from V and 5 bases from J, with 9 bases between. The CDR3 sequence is CASSVGPTDQPQHF. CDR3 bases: TGTGCCAGCAGCGTAGGGCCTACCGATCAGCCCCAGCATTTT. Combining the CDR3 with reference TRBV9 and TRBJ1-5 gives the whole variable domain DSGVTQTPKHLITATGQRVTLRCSPRSGDLSVYWYQQSLDQGLQFLIQYYNGEERAKGNILERFSAQQFPDLHSELNLSSLELGDSALYFCASSVGPTDQPQHFGDGTRLSIL.

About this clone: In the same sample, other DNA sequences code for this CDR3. Here the CDR3 DNA reads TGTGCCAGCAGTGACAGGTTCTCTGGGGCCAACGTCCTGACTTTC. Protein: CASSDRFSGANVLTF. The chain employs TRBV2 and TRBJ2-6; D is uncertain. V lost 3 bases and J 0 bases, leaving 6 bases between the germline ends. The CDR3 runs to 15 residues. Per the germline V gene, CDR1 is SNHLY and CDR2 is FYNNEI.

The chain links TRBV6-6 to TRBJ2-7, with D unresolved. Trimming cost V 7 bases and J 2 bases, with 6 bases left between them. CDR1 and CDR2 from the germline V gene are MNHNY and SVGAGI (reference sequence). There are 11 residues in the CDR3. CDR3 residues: CASTAAYEQYF. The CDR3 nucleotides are TGTGCCAGCACGGCCGCCTACGAGCAGTACTTC.

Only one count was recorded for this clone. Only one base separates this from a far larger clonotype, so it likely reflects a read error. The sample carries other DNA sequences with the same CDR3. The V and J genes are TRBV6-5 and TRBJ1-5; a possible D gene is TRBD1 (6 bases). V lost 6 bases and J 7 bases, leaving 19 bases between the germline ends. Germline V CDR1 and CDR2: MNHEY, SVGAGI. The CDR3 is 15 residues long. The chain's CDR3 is CASRPGPAGEQPQHF. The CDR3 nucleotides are TGTGCCAGCAGACCGGGCCCCGCAGGGGAACAGCCCCAGCATTTT.

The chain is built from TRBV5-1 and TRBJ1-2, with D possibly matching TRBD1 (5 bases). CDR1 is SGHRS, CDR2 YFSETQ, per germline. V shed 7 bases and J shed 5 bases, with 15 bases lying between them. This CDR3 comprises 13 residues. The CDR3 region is CASAAVGTYGYTF. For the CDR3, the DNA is TGCGCCAGCGCAGCGGTGGGGACGTATGGCTACACCTTC.

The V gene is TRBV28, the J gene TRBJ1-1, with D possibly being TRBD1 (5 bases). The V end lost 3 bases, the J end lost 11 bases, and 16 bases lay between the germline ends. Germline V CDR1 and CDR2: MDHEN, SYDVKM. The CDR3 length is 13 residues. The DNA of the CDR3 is TGTGCCAGCAGTTTGTCGGACCACCGGGGGGCTTTCTTT. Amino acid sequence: CASSLSDHRGAFF.

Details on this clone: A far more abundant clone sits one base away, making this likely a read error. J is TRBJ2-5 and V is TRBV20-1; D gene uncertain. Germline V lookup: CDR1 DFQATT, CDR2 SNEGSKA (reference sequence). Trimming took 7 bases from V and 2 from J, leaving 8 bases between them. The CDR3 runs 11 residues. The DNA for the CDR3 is TGCAGTGGACGGAGTCAAGAGACCCAGTACTTC. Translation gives CSGRSQETQYF.

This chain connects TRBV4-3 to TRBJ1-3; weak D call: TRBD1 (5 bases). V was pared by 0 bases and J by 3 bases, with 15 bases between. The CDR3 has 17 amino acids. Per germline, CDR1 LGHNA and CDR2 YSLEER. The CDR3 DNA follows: TGCGCCAGCAGCCAAGATCGCCCGGGACGTAGTGGAAACACCATATATTTT. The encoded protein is CASSQDRPGRSGNTIYF.

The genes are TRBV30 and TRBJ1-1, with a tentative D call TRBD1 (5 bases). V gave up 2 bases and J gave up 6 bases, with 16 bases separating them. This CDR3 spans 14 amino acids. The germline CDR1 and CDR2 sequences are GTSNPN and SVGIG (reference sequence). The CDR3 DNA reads TGTGCCTGGAGTTCGACAGCGCGAGAGCCTGAAGCTTTCTTT. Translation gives CAWSSTAREPEAFF.

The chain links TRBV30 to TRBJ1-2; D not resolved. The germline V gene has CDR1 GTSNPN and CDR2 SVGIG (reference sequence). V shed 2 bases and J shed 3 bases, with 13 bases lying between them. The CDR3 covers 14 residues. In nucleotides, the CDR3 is TGTGCCTGGAGTTTTTGGGGTTGGGACTATGGCTACACCTTC. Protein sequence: CAWSFWGWDYGYTF. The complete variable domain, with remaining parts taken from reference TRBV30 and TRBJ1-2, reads SQTIHQWPATLVQPVGSPLSLECTVEGTSNPNLYWYRQAAGRGLQLLFYSVGIGQISSEVPQNLSASRPQDRQFILSSKKLLLSDSGFYLCAWSFWGWDYGYTFGSGTRLTVV.

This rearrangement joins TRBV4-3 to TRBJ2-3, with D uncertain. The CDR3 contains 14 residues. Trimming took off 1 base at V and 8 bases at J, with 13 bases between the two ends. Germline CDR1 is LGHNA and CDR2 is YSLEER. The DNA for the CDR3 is TGCGCCAGCAGCCAAGTCATTCGCGTATCTACGCAGTATTTT. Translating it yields CASSQVIRVSTQYF.

CDR3 sequence (DNA): TGTGCCAGCAGCACGATCCGGGGGCTTGGTGGCTACACCTTC. Its protein is CASSTIRGLGGYTF. The gene calls are TRBV7-2 and TRBJ1-2, with D perhaps TRBD1 (6 bases). V lost 5 bases, J lost 7 bases, and 17 bases lay in between. The germline CDR1 and CDR2 sequences are SGHTA and FQGNSA. This CDR3 contains 14 residues. Complete variable domain (other parts from reference TRBV7-2 and TRBJ1-2): GAGVSQSPSNKVTEKGKDVELRCDPISGHTALYWYRQSLGQGLEFLIYFQGNSAPDKSGLPSDRFSAERTGGSVSTLTIQRTQQEDSAVYLCASSTIRGLGGYTFGSGTRLTVV.

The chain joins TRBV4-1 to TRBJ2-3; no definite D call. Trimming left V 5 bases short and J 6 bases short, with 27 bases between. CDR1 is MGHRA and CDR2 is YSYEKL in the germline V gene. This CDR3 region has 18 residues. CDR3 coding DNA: TGCGCCAGCAGCTTGAATACGCAGTATTCCTCGGCCAGGGATACGCAGTATTTT. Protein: CASSLNTQYSSARDTQYF.

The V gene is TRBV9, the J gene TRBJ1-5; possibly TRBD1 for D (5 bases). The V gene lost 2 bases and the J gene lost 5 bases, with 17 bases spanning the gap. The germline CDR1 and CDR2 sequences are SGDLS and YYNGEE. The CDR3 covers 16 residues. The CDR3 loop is CASSVGGTTEHQPQHF. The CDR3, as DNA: TGTGCCAGCAGCGTGGGTGGAACGACAGAGCATCAGCCCCAGCATTTT.